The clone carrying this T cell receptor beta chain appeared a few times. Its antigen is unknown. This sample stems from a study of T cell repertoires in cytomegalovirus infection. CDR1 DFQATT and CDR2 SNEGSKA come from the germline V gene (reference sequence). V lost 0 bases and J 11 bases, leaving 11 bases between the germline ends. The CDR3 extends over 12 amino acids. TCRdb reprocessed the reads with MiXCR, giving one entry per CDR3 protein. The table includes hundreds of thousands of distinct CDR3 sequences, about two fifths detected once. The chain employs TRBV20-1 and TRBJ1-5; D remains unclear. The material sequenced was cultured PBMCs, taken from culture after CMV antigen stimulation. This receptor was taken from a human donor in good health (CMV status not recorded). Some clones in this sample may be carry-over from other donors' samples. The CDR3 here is CSARDRPGTQHF. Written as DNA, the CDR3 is TGCAGTGCTAGAGACCGGCCGGGGACCCAGCATTTT.